This T cell receptor (beta chain) was observed in a study of cytotoxic CD8 clonotypes in ibrutinib-treated CLL. Across the study: Response was recorded as partial in approximately 24 patients and complete in 2; at median 68 months, roughly 15 remained remitted and about twelve had progressed. Whole-study findings and limits: Public clonotypes, an uncommon group, contracted or remained stable on treatment.

On this clone itself: The antigen is undetermined.

Germline V gives CDR1 SEHNR, CDR2 FQNEAQ (reference sequence). CDR3 length equals 14 residues. The V gene lost 5 bases and the J gene lost 1 base, with 11 bases spanning the gap. Sequencing was performed with immunoSEQ multiplex PCR; in TCRdb, only in-frame clones are kept and a portion is missing. Of 150,000 or so clones in the sample, approximately 84% were seen once. This sequence joins TRBV7-9 and TRBJ1-2; D is ambiguous. This TCR derives from a human donor with chronic lymphocytic leukemia. The sequencing here drew on PBMCs, taken after 24 months of ibrutinib treatment. The CDR3 reads CASSLGQFNYGYTF. The CDR3 DNA reads TGTGCCAGCAGCCTCGGGCAGTTTAACTATGGCTACACCTTC.